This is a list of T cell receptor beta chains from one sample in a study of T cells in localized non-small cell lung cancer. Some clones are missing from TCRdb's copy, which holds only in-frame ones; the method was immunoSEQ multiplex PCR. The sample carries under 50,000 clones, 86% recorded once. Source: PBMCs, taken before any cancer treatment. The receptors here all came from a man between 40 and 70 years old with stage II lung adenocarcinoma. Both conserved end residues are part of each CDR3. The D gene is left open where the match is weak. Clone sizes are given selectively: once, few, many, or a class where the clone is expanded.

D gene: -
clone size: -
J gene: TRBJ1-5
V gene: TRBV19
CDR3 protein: CASSAQGNQPQHF
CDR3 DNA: TGTGCCAGTAGCGCACAGGGCAATCAGCCCCAGCATTTT

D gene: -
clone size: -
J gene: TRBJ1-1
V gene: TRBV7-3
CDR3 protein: CASSLSSAENTEAFF
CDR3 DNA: TGTGCCAGCAGCTTAAGCTCGGCGGAGAACACTGAAGCTTTCTTT

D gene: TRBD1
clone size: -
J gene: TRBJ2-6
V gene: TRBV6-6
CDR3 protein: CASIYPGTAGANVLTF
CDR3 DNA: TGTGCCAGCATCTACCCGGGGACAGCTGGGGCCAACGTCCTGACTTTC

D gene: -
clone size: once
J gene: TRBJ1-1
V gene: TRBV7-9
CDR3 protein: CASSLNTEAFF
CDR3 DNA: TGTGCCAGCAGCTTAAACACTGAAGCTTTCTTT

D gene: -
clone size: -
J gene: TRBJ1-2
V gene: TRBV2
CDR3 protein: CASSTFGQTSTNYGYTF
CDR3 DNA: TGTGCCAGCAGTACCTTTGGACAGACCTCTACTAACTATGGCTACACCTTC

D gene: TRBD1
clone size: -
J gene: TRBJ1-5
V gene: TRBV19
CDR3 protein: CASSIDLTGAQHF
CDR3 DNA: TGTGCCAGTAGTATAGATCTGACAGGGGCCCAGCATTTT

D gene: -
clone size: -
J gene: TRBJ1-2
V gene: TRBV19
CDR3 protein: CASSGITYGYTF
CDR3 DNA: TGTGCCAGTAGTGGAATTACCTATGGCTACACCTTC

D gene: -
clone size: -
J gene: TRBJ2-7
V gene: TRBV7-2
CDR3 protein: CASSFSSGAYEQYF
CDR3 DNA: TGTGCCAGCAGCTTTTCTTCAGGGGCCTACGAGCAGTACTTC

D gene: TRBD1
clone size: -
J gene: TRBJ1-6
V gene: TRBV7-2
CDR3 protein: CASNPDRDGSPLHF
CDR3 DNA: TGTGCCAGCAATCCGGACAGGGACGGTTCACCCCTCCACTTT

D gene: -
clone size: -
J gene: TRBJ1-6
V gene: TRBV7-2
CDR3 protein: CASVAWGLDSPLHF
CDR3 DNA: TGTGCCAGCGTCGCTTGGGGCTTGGATTCACCCCTCCACTTT

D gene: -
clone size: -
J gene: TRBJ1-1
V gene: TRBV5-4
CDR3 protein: CASSRTGMNTEAFF
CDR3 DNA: TGTGCCAGCAGCCGCACAGGTATGAACACTGAAGCTTTCTTT

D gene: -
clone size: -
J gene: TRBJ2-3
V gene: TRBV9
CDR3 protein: CASSAHGGTDNTDTQYF
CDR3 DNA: TGTGCCAGCAGCGCCCATGGGGGGACGGATAACACAGATACGCAGTATTTT

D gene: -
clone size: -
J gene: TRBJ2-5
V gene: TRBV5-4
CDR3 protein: CASRRSPQETQYF
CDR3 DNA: TGTGCCAGCAGGAGGTCGCCCCAAGAGACCCAGTACTTC

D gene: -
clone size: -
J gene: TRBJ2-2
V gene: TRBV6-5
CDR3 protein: CASSPNTGELFF
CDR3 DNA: TGTGCCAGCAGCCCGAACACCGGGGAGCTGTTTTTT

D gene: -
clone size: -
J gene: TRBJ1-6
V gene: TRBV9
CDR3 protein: CASSPRGSSYNSPLHF
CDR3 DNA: TGTGCCAGCAGCCCCCGGGGCAGCTCCTATAATTCACCCCTCCACTTT

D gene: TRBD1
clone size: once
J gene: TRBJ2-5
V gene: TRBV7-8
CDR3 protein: CASSLPRLSPGQGLIKGETQYF
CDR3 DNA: TGTGCCAGCAGCTTACCACGATTATCACCGGGACAGGGCTTGATTAAAGGGGAGACCCAGTACTTC

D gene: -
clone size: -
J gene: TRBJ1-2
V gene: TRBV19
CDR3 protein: CASRTLDFDYGYTF
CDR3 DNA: TGTGCCAGTAGAACCCTCGATTTCGACTATGGCTACACCTTC

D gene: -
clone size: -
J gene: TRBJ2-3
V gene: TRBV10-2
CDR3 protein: CVSRGLLSPDTQYF
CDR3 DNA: TGCGTATCCCGAGGCCTGCTTAGTCCAGATACGCAGTATTTT

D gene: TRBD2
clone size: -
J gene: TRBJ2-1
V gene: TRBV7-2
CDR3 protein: CASSLETSGGVNEQFF
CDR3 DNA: TGTGCCAGCAGCTTAGAGACTAGCGGGGGGGTAAATGAGCAGTTCTTC

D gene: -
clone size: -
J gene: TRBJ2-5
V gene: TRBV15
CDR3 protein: CATRPTGPVGTQYF
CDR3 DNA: TGTGCCACCAGACCTACAGGCCCCGTAGGGACCCAGTACTTC

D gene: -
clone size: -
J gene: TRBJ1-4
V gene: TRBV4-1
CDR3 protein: CASSQDVWGRREKLFF
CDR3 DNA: TGCGCCAGCAGCCAAGATGTATGGGGGCGAAGGGAAAAACTGTTTTTT

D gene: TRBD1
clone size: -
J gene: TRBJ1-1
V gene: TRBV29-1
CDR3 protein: CSVLPGTGGSEAFF
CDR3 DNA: TGCAGCGTCCTTCCAGGGACAGGGGGCTCTGAAGCTTTCTTT

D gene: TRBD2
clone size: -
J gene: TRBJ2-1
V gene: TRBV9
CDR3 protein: CASSARTSGGYNEQFF
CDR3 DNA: TGTGCCAGCAGCGCCCGAACTAGCGGGGGCTACAATGAGCAGTTCTTC

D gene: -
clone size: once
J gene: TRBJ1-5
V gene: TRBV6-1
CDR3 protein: CASRDTAHSQPQHF
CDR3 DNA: TGTGCCAGCAGGGACACTGCCCACTCTCAGCCCCAGCATTTT

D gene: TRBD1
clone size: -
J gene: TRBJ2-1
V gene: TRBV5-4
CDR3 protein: CASSSPGQKNEQFF
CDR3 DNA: TGTGCCAGCAGCTCTCCGGGACAGAAAAATGAGCAGTTCTTC

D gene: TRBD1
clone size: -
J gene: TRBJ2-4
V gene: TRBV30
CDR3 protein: CAWRGTGVDIQYF
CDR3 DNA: TGTGCCTGGAGGGGGACAGGGGTCGACATTCAGTACTTC

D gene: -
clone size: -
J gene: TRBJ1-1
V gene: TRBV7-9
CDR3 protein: CASSLGGEVSTEAFF
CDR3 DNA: TGTGCCAGCAGCTTGGGTGGCGAGGTTAGCACTGAAGCTTTCTTT

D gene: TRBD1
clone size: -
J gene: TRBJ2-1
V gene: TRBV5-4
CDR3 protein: CASSPGQGVYNEQFF
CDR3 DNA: TGTGCCAGCAGCCCCGGACAGGGGGTTTACAATGAGCAGTTCTTC

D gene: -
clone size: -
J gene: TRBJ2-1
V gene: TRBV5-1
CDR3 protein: CASSLGAGRGVNEQFF
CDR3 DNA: TGCGCCAGCAGCTTGGGCGCGGGACGGGGCGTCAATGAGCAGTTCTTC

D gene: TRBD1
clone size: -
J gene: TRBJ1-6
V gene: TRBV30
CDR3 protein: CAWSVLQGLNSPLHF
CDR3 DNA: TGTGCCTGGAGTGTACTACAGGGGTTAAATTCACCCCTCCACTTT

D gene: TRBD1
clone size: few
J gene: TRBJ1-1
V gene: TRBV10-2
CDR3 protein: CASSEGGQDEAFF
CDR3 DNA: TGCGCCAGCAGTGAGGGGGGACAGGATGAAGCTTTCTTT

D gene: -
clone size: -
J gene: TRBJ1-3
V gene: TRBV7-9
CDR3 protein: CASSLVEGNTIYF
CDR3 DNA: TGTGCCAGCAGCTTAGTGGAGGGAAACACCATATATTTT

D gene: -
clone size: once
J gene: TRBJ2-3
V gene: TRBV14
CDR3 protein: CASSQDSNPGIPQYF
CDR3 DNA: TGTGCCAGCAGCCAAGACTCTAACCCGGGGATACCGCAGTATTTT

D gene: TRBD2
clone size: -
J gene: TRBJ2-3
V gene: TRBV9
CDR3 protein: CASSVGGGVDTDTQYF
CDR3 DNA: TGTGCCAGCAGCGTAGGCGGGGGGGTTGACACAGATACGCAGTATTTT

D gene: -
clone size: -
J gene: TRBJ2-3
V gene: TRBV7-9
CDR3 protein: CASSLNEAAHTQYF
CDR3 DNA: TGTGCCAGCAGCTTAAACGAAGCGGCCCATACGCAGTATTTT

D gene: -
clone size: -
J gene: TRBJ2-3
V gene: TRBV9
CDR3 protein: CASSVGDSLTDTQYF
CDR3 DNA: TGTGCCAGCAGCGTAGGGGACTCCCTCACAGATACGCAGTATTTT

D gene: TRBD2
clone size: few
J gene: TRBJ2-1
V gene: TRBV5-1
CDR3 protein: CASSRPGLAGGDEQFF
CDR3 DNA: TGCGCCAGCAGCCGGCCGGGACTAGCGGGGGGTGATGAGCAGTTCTTC

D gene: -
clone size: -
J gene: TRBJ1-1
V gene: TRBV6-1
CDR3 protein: CASSEYGGPMNTEAFF
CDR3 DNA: TGTGCCAGCAGTGAATATGGGGGCCCCATGAACACTGAAGCTTTCTTT

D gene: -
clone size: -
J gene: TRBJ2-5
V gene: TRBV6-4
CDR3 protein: CASSDSFWNVQYF
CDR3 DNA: TGTGCCAGCAGTGACTCTTTCTGGAATGTCCAGTACTTC

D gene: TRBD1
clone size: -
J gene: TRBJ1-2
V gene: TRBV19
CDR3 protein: CASSYTIRDRGSYGYTF
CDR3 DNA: TGTGCCAGTAGTTACACAATCCGGGACAGGGGTAGCTATGGCTACACCTTC

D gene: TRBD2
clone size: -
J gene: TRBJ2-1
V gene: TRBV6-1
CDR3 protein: CASSEGGGLNEQFF
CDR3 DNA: TGTGCCAGCAGTGAAGGCGGGGGGCTTAATGAGCAGTTCTTC

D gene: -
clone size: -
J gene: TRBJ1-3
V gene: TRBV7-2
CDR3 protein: CASSSYLAGNTIYF
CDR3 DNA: TGTGCCAGCAGCTCCTACTTGGCTGGAAACACCATATATTTT

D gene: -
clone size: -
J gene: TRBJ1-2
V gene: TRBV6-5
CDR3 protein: CASRNPGLLDGGYTF
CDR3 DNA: TGTGCCAGCAGAAACCCAGGGCTCCTTGATGGTGGCTACACCTTC

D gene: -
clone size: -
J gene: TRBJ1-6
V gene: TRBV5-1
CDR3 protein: CASSFSGGTNSPLHF
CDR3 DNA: TGCGCCAGCAGCTTTAGCGGCGGGACAAATTCACCCCTCCACTTT

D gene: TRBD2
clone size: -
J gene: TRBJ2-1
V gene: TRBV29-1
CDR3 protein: CSVDTGLAREQFF
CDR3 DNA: TGCAGCGTTGATACCGGACTAGCGAGGGAGCAGTTCTTC

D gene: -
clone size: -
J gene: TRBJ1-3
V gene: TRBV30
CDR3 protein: CAWSVAESSGNTIYF
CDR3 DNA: TGTGCCTGGAGTGTGGCGGAAAGCTCTGGAAACACCATATATTTT

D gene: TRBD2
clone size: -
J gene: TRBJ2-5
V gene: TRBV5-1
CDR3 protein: CASSFSTSGDQETQYF
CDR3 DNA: TGCGCCAGCAGCTTTTCAACTAGCGGGGACCAAGAGACCCAGTACTTC

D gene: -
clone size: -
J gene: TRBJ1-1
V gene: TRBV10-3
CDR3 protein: CAISDAGEGTEAFF
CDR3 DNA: TGTGCCATCAGTGATGCTGGGGAGGGCACTGAAGCTTTCTTT

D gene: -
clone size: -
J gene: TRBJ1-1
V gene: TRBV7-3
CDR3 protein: CASSLFGQPNTEAFF
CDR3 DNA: TGTGCCAGCAGCTTATTCGGACAGCCGAACACTGAAGCTTTCTTT

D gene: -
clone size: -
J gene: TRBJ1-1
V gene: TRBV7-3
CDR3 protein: CASSLDGANTEAFF
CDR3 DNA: TGTGCCAGCAGCTTAGACGGGGCAAACACTGAAGCTTTCTTT

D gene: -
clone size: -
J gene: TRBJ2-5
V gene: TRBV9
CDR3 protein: CASSVDGQKETQYF
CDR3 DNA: TGTGCCAGCAGCGTAGATGGACAGAAAGAGACCCAGTACTTC

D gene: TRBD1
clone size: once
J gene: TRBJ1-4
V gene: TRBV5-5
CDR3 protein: CASSFTGTGYEKLFF
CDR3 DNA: TGTGCCAGCAGCTTTACCGGGACAGGGTATGAAAAACTGTTTTTT